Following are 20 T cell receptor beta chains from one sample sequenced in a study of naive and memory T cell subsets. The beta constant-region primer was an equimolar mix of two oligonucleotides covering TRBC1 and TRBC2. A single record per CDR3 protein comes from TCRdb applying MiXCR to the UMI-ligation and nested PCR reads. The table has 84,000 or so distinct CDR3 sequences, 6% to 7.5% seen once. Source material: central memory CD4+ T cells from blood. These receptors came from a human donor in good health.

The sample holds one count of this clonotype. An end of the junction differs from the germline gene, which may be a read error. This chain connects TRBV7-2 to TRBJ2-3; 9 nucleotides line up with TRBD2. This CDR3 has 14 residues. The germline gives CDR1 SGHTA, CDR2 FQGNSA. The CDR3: CASKKTSGTDTKYF. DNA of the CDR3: TGTGCCAGCAAAAAGACTAGCGGCACAGATACGAAGTATTTT.

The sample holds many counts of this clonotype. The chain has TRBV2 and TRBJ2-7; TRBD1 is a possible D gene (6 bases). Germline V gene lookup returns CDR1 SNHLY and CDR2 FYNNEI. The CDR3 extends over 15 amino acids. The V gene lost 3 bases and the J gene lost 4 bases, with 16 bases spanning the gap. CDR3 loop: CASSEAQGLAYEQYF. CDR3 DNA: TGTGCCAGCAGTGAGGCGCAGGGGTTAGCATACGAGCAGTACTTC. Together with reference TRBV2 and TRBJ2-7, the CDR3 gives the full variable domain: EPEVTQTPSHQVTQMGQEVILRCVPISNHLYFYWYRQILGQKVEFLVSFYNNEISEKSEIFDDQFSVERPDGSNFTLKIRSTKLEDSAMYFCASSEAQGLAYEQYFGPGTRLTVT.

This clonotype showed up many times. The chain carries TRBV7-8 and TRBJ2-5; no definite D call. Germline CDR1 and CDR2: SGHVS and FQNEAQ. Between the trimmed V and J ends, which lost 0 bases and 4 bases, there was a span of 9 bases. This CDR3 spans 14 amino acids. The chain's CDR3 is CASSLATVSETQYF. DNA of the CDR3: TGTGCCAGCAGCTTAGCCACAGTATCAGAGACCCAGTACTTC.

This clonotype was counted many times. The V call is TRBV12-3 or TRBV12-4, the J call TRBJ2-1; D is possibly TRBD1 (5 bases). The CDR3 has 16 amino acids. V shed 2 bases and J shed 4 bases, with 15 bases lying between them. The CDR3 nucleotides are TGTGCCAGCAGTTTATCCGTCGGCAGGGTATACAATGAGCAGTTCTTC. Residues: CASSLSVGRVYNEQFF.

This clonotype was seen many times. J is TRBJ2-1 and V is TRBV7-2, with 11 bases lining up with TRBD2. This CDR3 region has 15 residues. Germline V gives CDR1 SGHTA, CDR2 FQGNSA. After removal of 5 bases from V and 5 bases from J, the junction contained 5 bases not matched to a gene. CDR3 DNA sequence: TGTGCCAGCAGCAAGGGACTAGCGGTTGACAATGAGCAGTTCTTC. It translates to CASSKGLAVDNEQFF.

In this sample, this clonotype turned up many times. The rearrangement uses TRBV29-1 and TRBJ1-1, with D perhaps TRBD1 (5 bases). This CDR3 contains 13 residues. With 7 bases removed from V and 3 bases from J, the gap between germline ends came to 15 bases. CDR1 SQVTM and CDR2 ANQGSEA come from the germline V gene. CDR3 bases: TGCAGCGCTAGAAGACAGAGGGACACTGAAGCTTTCTTT. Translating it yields CSARRQRDTEAFF.

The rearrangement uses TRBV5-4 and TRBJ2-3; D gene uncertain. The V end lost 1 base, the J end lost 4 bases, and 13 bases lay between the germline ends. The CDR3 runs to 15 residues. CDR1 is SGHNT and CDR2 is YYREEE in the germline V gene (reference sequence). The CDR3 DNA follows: TGTGCCAGCAGCTTGCGACAAGAGAGCGCAGATACGCAGTATTTT. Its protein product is CASSLRQESADTQYF.

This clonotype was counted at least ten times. The CDR3 here is CASSLGGTGGEYQPQHF. DNA of the CDR3: TGTGCCAGCAGCTTAGGTGGGACAGGGGGCGAATATCAGCCCCAGCATTTT. The J gene is TRBJ1-5, the V gene TRBV7-9; 12 positions agree with TRBD1. V gave up 1 base and J gave up 5 bases; unmatched junction bases: 6. The CDR3 has 17 residues. The germline V gene has CDR1 SEHNR and CDR2 FQNEAQ (reference sequence).

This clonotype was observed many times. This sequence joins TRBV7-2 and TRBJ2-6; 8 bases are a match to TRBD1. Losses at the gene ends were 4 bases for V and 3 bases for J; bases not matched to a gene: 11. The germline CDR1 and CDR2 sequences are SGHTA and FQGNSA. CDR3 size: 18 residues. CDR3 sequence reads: CASSYGPRGLIGANVLTF. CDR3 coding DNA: TGTGCCAGCAGCTACGGCCCCAGGGGGCTCATTGGGGCCAACGTCCTGACTTTC.

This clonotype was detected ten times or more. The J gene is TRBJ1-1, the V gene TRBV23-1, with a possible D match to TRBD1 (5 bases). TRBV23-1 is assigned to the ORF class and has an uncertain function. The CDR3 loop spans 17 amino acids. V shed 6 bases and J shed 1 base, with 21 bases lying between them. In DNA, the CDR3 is TGCGCCAGCAGATGGGGGGGAGCGAGTTCGGGGAACACTGAAGCTTTCTTT. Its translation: CASRWGGASSGNTEAFF.

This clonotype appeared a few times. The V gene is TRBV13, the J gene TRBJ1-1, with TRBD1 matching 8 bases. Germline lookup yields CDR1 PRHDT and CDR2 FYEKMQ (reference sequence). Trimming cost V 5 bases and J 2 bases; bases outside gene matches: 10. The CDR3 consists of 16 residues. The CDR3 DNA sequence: TGTGCCAGCAGCGTAACAGGGGGTAGGATCAACACTGAAGCTTTCTTT. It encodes CASSVTGGRINTEAFF.

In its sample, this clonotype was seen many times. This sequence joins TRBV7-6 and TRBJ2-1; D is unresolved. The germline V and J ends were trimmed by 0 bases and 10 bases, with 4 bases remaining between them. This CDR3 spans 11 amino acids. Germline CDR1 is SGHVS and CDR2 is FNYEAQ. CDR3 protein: CASSLAREQFF. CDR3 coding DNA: TGTGCCAGCAGCTTAGCGAGAGAGCAGTTCTTC.

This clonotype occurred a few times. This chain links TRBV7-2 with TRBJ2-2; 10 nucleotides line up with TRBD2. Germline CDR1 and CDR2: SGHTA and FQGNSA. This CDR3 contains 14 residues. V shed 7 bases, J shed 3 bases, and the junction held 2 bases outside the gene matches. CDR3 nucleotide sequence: TGTGCCAGCAAACTAGCGGGACACACCGGGGAGCTGTTTTTT. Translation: CASKLAGHTGELFF.

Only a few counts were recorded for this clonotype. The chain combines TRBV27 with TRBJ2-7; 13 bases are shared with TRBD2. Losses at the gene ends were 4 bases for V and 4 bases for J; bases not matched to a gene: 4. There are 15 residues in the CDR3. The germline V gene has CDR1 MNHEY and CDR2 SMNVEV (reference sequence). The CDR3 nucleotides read TGTGCCAGCAGTTCCCGGACTAGCGGGAGATACGAGCAGTACTTC. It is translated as CASSSRTSGRYEQYF.

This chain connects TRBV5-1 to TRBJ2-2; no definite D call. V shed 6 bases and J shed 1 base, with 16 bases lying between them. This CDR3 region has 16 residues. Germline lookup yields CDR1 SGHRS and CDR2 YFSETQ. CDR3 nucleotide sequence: TGCGCCAGCAACCAAAACGCGAACGGGAACACCGGGGAGCTGTTTTTT. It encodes CASNQNANGNTGELFF.

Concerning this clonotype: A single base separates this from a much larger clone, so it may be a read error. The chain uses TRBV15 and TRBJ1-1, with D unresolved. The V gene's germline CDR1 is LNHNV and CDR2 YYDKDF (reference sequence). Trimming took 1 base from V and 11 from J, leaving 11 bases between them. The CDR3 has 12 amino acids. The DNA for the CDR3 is TGTGCCACCAGCAGAGGAACACGGCTGGCTTTCTTT. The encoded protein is CATSRGTRLAFF.

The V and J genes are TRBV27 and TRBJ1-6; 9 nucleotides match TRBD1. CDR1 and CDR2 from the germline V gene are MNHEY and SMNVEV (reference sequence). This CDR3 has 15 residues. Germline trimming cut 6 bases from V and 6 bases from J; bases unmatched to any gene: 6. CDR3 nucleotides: TGTGCCAGCAGAGGAGGGACAGGGACTAATTCACCCCTCCACTTT. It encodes CASRGGTGTNSPLHF.

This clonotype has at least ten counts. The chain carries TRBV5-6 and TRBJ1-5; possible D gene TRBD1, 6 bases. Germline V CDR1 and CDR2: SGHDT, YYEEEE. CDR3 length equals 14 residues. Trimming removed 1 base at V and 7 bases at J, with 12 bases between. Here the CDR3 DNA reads TGTGCCAGCAGCTTGTGGGGGGCCGAGCAGCCCCAGCATTTT. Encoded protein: CASSLWGAEQPQHF.

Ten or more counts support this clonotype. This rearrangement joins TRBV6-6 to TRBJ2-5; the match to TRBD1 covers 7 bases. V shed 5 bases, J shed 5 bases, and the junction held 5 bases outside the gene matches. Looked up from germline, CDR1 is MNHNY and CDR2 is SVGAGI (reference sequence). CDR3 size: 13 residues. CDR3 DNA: TGTGCCAGCAGTATCGACAGGGTTGAGACCCAGTACTTC. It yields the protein CASSIDRVETQYF.

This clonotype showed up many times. CDR3 residues: CASSTRLAGGYEQYF. The CDR3 coding sequence is TGTGCCAGCAGCACACGCCTAGCGGGAGGCTACGAGCAGTACTTC. J is TRBJ2-7 and V is TRBV11-2, with 11 bases identical to TRBD2. Germline V lookup: CDR1 SGHAT, CDR2 FQNNGV. The CDR3 length is 15 residues. J gave up 3 bases and V 5 bases, and 6 bases lay outside the gene matches.